This TCR beta chain was obtained from a study of blood T cell repertoires in COVID-19. Assay used: immunoSEQ multiplex PCR; TCRdb lists only in-frame clones, some missing. This table has 150,000 to 250,000 clones, approximately 82% appearing once. V gave up 7 bases and J gave up 2 bases, with 10 bases separating them. CDR3 length equals 14 residues. Per the germline V gene, CDR1 is SGHRS and CDR2 is YFSETQ. This TCR came from a human donor with acute or convalescent COVID-19. The donor label of this sample is uncertain. The chain is built from TRBV5-1 and TRBJ2-6, with D possibly matching TRBD1 (6 bases). Sequenced sample: peripheral blood. The CDR3, as DNA: TGCGCCAGCGGTCCAGGGGCTGGGGCCAACGTCCTGACTTTC. Residues: CASGPGAGANVLTF.